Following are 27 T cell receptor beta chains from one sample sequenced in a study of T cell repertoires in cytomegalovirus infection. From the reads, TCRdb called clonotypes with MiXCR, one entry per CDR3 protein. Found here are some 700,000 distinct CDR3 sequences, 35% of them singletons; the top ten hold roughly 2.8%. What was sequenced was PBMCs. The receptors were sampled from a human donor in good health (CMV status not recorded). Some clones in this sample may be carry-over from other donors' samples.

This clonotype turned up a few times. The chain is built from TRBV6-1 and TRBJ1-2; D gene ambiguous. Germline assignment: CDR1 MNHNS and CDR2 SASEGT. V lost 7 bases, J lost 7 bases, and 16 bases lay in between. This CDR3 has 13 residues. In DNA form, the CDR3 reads TGTGCCAGCACCAACGCAGGTTTCGGTGGCTACACCTTC. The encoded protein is CASTNAGFGGYTF.

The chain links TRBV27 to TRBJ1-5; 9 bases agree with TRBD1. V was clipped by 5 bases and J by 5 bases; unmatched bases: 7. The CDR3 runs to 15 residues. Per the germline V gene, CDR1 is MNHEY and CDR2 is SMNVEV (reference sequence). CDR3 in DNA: TGTGCCAGCAGTGCCCGGACAGGGGCCGATCAGCCCCAGCATTTT. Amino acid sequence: CASSARTGADQPQHF.

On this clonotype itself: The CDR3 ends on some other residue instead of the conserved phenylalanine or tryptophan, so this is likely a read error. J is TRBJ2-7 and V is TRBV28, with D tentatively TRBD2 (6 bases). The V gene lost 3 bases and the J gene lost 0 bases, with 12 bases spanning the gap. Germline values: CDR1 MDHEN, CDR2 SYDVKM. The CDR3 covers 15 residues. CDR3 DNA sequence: TGTGCCAGCAGTTTCCAACTAGCTCTCTCCTACGAGCAGTACTTA. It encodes CASSFQLALSYEQYL.

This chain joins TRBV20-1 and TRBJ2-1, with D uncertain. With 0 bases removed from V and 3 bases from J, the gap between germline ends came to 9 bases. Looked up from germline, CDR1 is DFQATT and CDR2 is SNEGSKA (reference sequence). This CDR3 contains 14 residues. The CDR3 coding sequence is TGCAGTGCTAGAGATATTGGCTTCTACAATGAGCAGTTCTTC. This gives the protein CSARDIGFYNEQFF.

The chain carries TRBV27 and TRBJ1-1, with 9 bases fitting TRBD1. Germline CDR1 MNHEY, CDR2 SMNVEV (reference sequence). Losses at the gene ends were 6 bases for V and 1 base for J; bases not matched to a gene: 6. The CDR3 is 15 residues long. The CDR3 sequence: CASSVQGATNTEAFF. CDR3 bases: TGTGCCAGCAGCGTACAGGGGGCGACGAACACTGAAGCTTTCTTT.

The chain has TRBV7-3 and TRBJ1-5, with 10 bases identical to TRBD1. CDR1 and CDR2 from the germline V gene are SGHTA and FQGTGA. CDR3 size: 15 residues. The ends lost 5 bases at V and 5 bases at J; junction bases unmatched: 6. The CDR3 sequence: CASSLTGGWDQPQHF. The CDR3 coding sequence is TGTGCCAGCAGCCTGACAGGGGGCTGGGATCAGCCCCAGCATTTT.

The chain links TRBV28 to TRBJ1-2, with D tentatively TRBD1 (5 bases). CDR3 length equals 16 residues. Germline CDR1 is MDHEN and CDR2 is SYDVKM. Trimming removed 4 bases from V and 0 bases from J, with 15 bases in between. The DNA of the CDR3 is TGTGCCAGCAGTTCGTCCCCGGGACGGACTAACTATGGCTACACCTTC. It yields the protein CASSSSPGRTNYGYTF.

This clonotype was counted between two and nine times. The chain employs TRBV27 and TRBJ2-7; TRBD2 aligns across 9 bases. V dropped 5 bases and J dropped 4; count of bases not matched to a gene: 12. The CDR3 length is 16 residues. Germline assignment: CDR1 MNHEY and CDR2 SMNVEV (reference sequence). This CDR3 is CASSVSPAGGHYEQYF. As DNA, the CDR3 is TGTGCCAGCAGTGTGTCCCCAGCGGGGGGACATTACGAGCAGTACTTC.

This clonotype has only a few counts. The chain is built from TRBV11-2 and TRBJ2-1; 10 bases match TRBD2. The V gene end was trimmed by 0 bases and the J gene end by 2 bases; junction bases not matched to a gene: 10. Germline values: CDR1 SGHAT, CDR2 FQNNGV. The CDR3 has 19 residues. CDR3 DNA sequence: TGTGCCAGCAGCTTAGATCTCGGGATGCTAGCGGGGGCCTACAATGAGCAGTTCTTC. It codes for CASSLDLGMLAGAYNEQFF.

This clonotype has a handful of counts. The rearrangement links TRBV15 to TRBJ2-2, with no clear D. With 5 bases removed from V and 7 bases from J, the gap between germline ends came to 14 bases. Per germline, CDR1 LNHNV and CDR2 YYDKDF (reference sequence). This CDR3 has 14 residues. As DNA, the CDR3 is TGTGCCACCAGCGCAGGACGGTGGATCGGGGAGCTGTTTTTT. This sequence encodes CATSAGRWIGELFF.

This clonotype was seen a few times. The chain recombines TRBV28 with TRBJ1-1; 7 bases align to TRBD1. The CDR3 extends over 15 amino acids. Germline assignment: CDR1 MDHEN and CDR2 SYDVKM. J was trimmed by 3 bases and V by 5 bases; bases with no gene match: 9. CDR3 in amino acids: CASSLHRGYDTEAFF. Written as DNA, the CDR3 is TGTGCCAGCAGTCTACACAGGGGATACGACACTGAAGCTTTCTTT.

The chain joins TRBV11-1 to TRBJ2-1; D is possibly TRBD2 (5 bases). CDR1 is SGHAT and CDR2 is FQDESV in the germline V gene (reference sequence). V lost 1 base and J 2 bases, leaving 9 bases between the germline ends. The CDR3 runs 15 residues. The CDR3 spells CASSLGGFPYNEQFF. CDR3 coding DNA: TGTGCCAGCAGCTTAGGAGGGTTCCCCTACAATGAGCAGTTCTTC.

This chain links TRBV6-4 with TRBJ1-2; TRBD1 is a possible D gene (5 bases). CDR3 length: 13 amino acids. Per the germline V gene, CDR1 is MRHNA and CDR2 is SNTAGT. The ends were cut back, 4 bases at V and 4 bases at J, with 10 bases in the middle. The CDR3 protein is CASSGGHSYGYTF. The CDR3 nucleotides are TGTGCCAGCAGTGGCGGACACAGCTATGGCTACACCTTC.

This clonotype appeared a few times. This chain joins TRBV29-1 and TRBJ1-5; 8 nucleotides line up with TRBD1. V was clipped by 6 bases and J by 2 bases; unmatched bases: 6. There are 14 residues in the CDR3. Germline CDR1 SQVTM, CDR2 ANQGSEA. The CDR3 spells CSVATGAGNQPQHF. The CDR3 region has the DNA TGCAGCGTCGCGACAGGGGCCGGCAATCAGCCCCAGCATTTT.

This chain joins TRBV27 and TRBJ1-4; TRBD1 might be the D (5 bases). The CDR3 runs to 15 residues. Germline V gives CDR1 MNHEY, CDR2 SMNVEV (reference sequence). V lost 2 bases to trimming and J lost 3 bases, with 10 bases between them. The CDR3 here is CASSLSLGPNEKLFF. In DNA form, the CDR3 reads TGTGCCAGCAGTTTAAGCCTGGGACCTAATGAAAAACTGTTTTTT.

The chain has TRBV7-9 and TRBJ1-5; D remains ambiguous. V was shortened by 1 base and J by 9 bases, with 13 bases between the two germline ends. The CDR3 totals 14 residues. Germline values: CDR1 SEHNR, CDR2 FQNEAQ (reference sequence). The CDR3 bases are TGTGCCAGCAGCTTAGGACGCGCCTTGGGGCCCCAGCATTTT. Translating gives CASSLGRALGPQHF.

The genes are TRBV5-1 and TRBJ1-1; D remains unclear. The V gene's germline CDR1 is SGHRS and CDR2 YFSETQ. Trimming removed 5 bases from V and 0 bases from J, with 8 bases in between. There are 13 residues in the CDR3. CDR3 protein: CASRWEVNTEAFF. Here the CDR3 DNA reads TGCGCCAGCAGATGGGAGGTGAACACTGAAGCTTTCTTT.

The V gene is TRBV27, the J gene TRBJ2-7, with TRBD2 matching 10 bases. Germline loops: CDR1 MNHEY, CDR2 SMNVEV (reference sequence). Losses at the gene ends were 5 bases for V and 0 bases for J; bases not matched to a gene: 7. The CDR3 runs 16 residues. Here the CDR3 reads CASSPWTSGSSYEQYF. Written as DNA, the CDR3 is TGTGCCAGCAGTCCTTGGACTAGCGGAAGCTCCTACGAGCAGTACTTC.

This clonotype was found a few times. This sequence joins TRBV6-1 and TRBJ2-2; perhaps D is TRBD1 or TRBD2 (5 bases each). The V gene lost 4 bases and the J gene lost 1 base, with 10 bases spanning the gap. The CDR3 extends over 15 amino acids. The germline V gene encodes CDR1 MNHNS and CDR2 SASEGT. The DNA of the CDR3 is TGTGCCAGCAGTGCCGGGACCCTGAACACCGGGGAGCTGTTTTTT. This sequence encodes CASSAGTLNTGELFF.

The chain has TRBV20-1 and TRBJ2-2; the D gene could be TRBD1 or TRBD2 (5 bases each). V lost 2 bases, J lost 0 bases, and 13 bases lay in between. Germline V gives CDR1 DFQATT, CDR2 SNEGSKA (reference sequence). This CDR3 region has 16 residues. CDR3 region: CSARRLGTANTGELFF. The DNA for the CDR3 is TGCAGTGCTAGAAGACTTGGGACCGCGAACACCGGGGAGCTGTTTTTT.

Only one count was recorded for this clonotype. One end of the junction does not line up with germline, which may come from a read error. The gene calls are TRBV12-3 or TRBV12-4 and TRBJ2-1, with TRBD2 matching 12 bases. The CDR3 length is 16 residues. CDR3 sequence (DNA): TGTTCCAGCAGTACCCGGACTAGCGGGGTTTTTAATGAGCAGTTCTTC. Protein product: CSSSTRTSGVFNEQFF.

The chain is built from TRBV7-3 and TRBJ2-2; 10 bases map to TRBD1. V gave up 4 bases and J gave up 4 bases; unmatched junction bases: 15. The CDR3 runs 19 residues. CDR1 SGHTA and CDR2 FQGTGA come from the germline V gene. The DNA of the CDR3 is TGTGCCAGCAGCTCAGCCGGACAGGGGGTCATGATGCGCACCGGGGAGCTGTTTTTT. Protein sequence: CASSSAGQGVMMRTGELFF.

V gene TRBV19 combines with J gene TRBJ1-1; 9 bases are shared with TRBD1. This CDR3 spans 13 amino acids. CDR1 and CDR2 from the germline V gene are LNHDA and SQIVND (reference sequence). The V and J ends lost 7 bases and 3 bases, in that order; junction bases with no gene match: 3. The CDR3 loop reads CASKDRGDTEAFF. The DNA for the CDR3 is TGTGCCAGTAAGGACAGGGGTGACACTGAAGCTTTCTTT.

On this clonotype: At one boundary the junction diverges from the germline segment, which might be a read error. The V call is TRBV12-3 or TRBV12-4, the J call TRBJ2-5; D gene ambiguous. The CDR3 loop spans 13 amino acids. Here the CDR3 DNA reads TGTGCCAGCAGATTAGGTCAGCAAGAGACCCAGTACTTC. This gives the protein CASRLGQQETQYF.

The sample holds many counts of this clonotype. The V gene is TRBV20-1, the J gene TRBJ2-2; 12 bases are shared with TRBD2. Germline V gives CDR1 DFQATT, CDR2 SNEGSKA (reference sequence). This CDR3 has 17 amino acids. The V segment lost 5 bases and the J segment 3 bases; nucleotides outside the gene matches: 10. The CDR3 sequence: CSAGLLAGGTHTGELFF. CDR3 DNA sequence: TGCAGTGCTGGATTACTAGCGGGGGGTACCCACACCGGGGAGCTGTTTTTT.

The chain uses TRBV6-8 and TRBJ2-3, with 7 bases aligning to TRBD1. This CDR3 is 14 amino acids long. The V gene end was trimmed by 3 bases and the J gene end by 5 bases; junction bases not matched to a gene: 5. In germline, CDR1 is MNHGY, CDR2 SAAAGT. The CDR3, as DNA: TGTGCCAGCAGTTATGGGACAGCTCAAGATACGCAGTATTTT. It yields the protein CASSYGTAQDTQYF.

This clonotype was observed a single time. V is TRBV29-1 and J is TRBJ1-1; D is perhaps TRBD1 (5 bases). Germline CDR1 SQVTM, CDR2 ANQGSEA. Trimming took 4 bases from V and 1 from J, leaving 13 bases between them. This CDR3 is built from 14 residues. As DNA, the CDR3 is TGCAGCGTTGTCCTGGGACGGACGAACACTGAAGCTTTCTTT. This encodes CSVVLGRTNTEAFF. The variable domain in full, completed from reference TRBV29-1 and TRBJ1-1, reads SAVISQKPSRDICQRGTSLTIQCQVDSQVTMMFWYRQQPGQSLTLIATANQGSEATYESGFVIDKFPISRPNLTFSTLTVSNMSPEDSSIYLCSVVLGRTNTEAFFGQGTRLTVV.